Each of the 31 T cell receptor beta chains below was sequenced from the same sample in a study of response to subunit inactivated influenza vaccine. TCRdb reprocessed the RT-PCR reads via MiXCR and lists one record per CDR3 protein. The table has about 480,000 distinct CDR3 sequences, around 13% seen once. The input for sequencing was PBMCs from blood, taken about 6 weeks after vaccination. The receptors shown here come from a man over 45 who received an inactivated influenza vaccine.

This clonotype was seen repeatedly, ten times or more. The chain has TRBV27 and TRBJ2-7; perhaps TRBD2 as D (6 bases). The germline V gene has CDR1 MNHEY and CDR2 SMNVEV (reference sequence). The CDR3 has 14 amino acids. The V end was cut by 3 bases, the J end by 6 bases, with 15 bases between. CDR3 in DNA: TGTGCCAGCAGTTTTCTCGGACTAAATCCCGAGCAGTACTTC. As protein: CASSFLGLNPEQYF.

This clonotype was seen a few times. The chain recombines TRBV18 with TRBJ1-1, with 9 bases matching TRBD1. Germline CDR1 is KGHSH and CDR2 is LQKENI. V gave up 3 bases and J gave up 6 bases; unmatched junction bases: 2. This CDR3 is built from 13 residues. The CDR3 bases are TGTGCCAGCTCACCCAGACAGGGGGCTGAAGCTTTCTTT. Its translation: CASSPRQGAEAFF.

A few counts support this clonotype. The J gene is TRBJ2-7, the V gene TRBV27; 12 nucleotides match TRBD1. In germline, CDR1 is MNHEY, CDR2 SMNVEV (reference sequence). After removal of 6 bases from V and 7 bases from J, the junction contained 7 bases not matched to a gene. The CDR3 has 14 amino acids. CDR3 amino acids: CASRMGQGAGEQYF. The CDR3 DNA sequence: TGTGCCAGCAGAATGGGACAGGGGGCAGGGGAGCAGTACTTC.

The sample holds many counts of this clonotype. The V gene is TRBV7-2, the J gene TRBJ2-2; D tentatively reads TRBD1 or TRBD2 (5 bases each). The V end lost 1 base, the J end lost 2 bases, and 11 bases lay between the germline ends. Germline CDR1 SGHTA, CDR2 FQGNSA. The CDR3 loop spans 16 amino acids. The CDR3 here is CASSLVGTANTGELFF. The CDR3 nucleotides are TGTGCCAGCAGCTTAGTTGGGACGGCTAACACCGGGGAGCTGTTTTTT.

The J gene is TRBJ2-1, the V gene TRBV3-1; 8 positions agree with TRBD2. The CDR3 runs 16 residues. Germline V gene data show CDR1 as LGHDT and CDR2 as YNNKEL (reference sequence). V shed 4 bases and J 2 bases; nucleotides not matched to a gene: 7. As DNA, the CDR3 is TGTGCCAGCAGCCCAAATAGCGGGGACCCCTACAATGAGCAGTTCTTC. Translated, it gives CASSPNSGDPYNEQFF.

The gene calls are TRBV20-1 and TRBJ1-6; TRBD1 is a possible D gene (6 bases). Trimming shortened V by 6 bases and J by 5 bases, and 11 bases separated the two germline ends. Looked up from germline, CDR1 is DFQATT and CDR2 is SNEGSKA (reference sequence). This CDR3 comprises 13 residues. The CDR3 DNA reads as TGCAGTGCCGAGAGGACAGATAATTCACCCCTCCACTTT. Translated: CSAERTDNSPLHF.

The chain employs TRBV5-1 and TRBJ1-1; 7 positions agree with TRBD1. CDR3 size: 15 residues. V was pared by 4 bases and J by 1 base, with 7 bases of the junction left unmatched. Germline V gene data show CDR1 as SGHRS and CDR2 as YFSETQ. The CDR3 bases are TGCGCCAGCAGCAACCAGGGGGTTGGGAACACTGAAGCTTTCTTT. Translation gives CASSNQGVGNTEAFF.

Only a few counts were recorded for this clonotype. This chain links TRBV29-1 with TRBJ2-1; the match to TRBD2 covers 13 bases. CDR1 and CDR2 (germline): SQVTM, ANQGSEA. The CDR3 has 15 amino acids. The trim removed 7 bases at V and 4 bases at J, leaving 7 bases unmatched. For the CDR3, the DNA is TGCAGCGCGGGACTAGCGGGAAGACTGTACAATGAGCAGTTCTTC. It encodes CSAGLAGRLYNEQFF.

This clonotype has just a few counts. The gene calls are TRBV20-1 and TRBJ2-1; D is possibly TRBD1 (6 bases). Germline-derived CDR1 and CDR2 are DFQATT and SNEGSKA (reference sequence). The germline V and J ends were trimmed by 0 bases and 8 bases, with 11 bases remaining between them. This CDR3 has 13 amino acids. The DNA for the CDR3 is TGCAGTGCTAGAGATACCAGGGGTGATGAGCAGTTCTTC. It translates to CSARDTRGDEQFF.

Ten or more counts support this clonotype. This rearrangement joins TRBV12-3 or TRBV12-4 to TRBJ1-1; no firm D call. The CDR3 spans 11 residues. The V and J ends lost 2 bases and 6 bases respectively, with 4 bases between them. The CDR3 DNA follows: TGTGCCAGCAGTTTACTTTCTGAAGCTTTCTTT. Translated, it gives CASSLLSEAFF.

This clonotype was recorded a few times. The J gene is TRBJ2-1, the V gene TRBV7-2; D might be TRBD1 or TRBD2, each matching 6 bases. The V end lost 0 bases, the J end lost 9 bases, and 15 bases lay between the germline ends. Germline V gene sequence: CDR1 SGHTA, CDR2 FQGNSA. The CDR3 contains 15 residues. The CDR3 nucleotides read TGTGCCAGCAGCTTAGCGGAGGTCGGGGGCCTTGAGCAGTTCTTC. Its translation: CASSLAEVGGLEQFF.

In its sample, this clonotype was seen a few times. The chain joins TRBV5-6 to TRBJ2-7; 7 nucleotides agree with TRBD1. This CDR3 contains 13 residues. Per the germline V gene, CDR1 is SGHDT and CDR2 is YYEEEE. V shed 3 bases, J shed 6 bases, and the junction held 6 bases outside the gene matches. The DNA of the CDR3 is TGTGCCAGCAGCTGGTGGGACAGCAGCGAGCAGTACTTC. Its protein is CASSWWDSSEQYF.

The chain recombines TRBV7-2 with TRBJ2-1; 8 nucleotides agree with TRBD2. Germline V CDR1 and CDR2: SGHTA, FQGNSA. This CDR3 has 15 residues. The junction had 7 bases not matched to a gene; V was cut back by 1 base and J by 8 bases. This CDR3 reads CASSLVGTRLDEQFF. The CDR3 nucleotides read TGTGCCAGCAGCTTAGTTGGGACTAGGTTGGATGAGCAGTTCTTC.

The genes are TRBV29-1 and TRBJ1-1, with a tentative D call TRBD1 (6 bases). Germline CDR1 reads SQVTM; CDR2 reads ANQGSEA. CDR3 length: 14 amino acids. V was clipped by 7 bases and J by 0 bases, with 15 bases between them. Here the CDR3 reads CSAARTVMNTEAFF. CDR3 sequence (DNA): TGCAGCGCTGCCAGGACAGTCATGAACACTGAAGCTTTCTTT.

The rearrangement links TRBV10-3 to TRBJ2-6; a weak D match, TRBD1 (6 bases). Trimming took 6 bases from V and 0 from J, leaving 18 bases between them. The germline gives CDR1 ENHRY, CDR2 SYGVKD. CDR3 length equals 18 residues. Here the CDR3 DNA reads TGTGCCATCAGGGAGCTACAGGGTGAGAGCTCTGGGGCCAACGTCCTGACTTTC. Protein product: CAIRELQGESSGANVLTF.

This clonotype occurred a few times. The chain couples TRBV6-1 to TRBJ2-5, with a tentative D call TRBD2 (6 bases). Germline V gene data show CDR1 as MNHNS and CDR2 as SASEGT. This CDR3 is built from 13 residues. Trimming left V 6 bases short and J 3 bases short, with 11 bases between. The CDR3 here is CASSRDSKETQYF. The DNA of the CDR3 is TGTGCCAGCAGCCGGGACTCAAAAGAGACCCAGTACTTC.

This clonotype was seen a handful of times. The rearrangement links TRBV29-1 to TRBJ1-2, with D possibly TRBD1 on 5 matching bases. The CDR3 length is 13 residues. From germline, CDR1 is SQVTM and CDR2 ANQGSEA. Trimming took off 6 bases at V and 0 bases at J, with 11 bases between the two ends. The CDR3 is CSVSTVSNYGYTF. In nucleotides, the CDR3 is TGCAGCGTGTCGACAGTATCTAACTATGGCTACACCTTC.

This clonotype was seen a handful of times. One end of the junction is discordant with germline, which a read error may explain. The chain employs TRBV6-2 or TRBV6-3 and TRBJ2-3; 8 bases are shared with TRBD1. The V gene's germline CDR1 is MNHEY and CDR2 SVGEGT. The CDR3 has 16 residues. Here the CDR3 reads CASSYQRQGSTDAQYF. In DNA, the CDR3 is TGTGCCAGCAGTTACCAGAGACAGGGGAGCACAGATGCGCAGTATTTT.

This clonotype was found a few times. J is TRBJ2-7 and V is TRBV6-1; D gene uncertain. This CDR3 has 16 residues. CDR1 is MNHNS and CDR2 is SASEGT in the germline V gene. Trimming stripped 3 bases from V and 2 bases from J, with 17 bases between. The DNA of the CDR3 is TGTGCCAGCAGTGACCTCGGCCAGACCCATCCCTACGAGCAGTACTTC. Residues: CASSDLGQTHPYEQYF.

The V gene is TRBV7-2, the J gene TRBJ2-7, with TRBD2 matching over 8 bases. Germline V gives CDR1 SGHTA, CDR2 FQGNSA. J lost 0 bases, V lost 4 bases, and 8 bases had no gene match. This CDR3 contains 16 residues. This CDR3 reads CASSSLAGGGSYEQYF. The CDR3 DNA reads TGTGCCAGCAGCTCCCTCGCCGGGGGGGGCTCCTACGAGCAGTACTTC.

The rearrangement uses TRBV15 and TRBJ2-3; no reliable D call. V dropped 0 bases and J dropped 6 bases, with 10 bases sitting between them. The CDR3 extends over 14 amino acids. CDR1 LNHNV and CDR2 YYDKDF come from the germline V gene (reference sequence). CDR3: CATSREDSGDTQYF. For the CDR3, the DNA is TGTGCCACCAGCAGAGAGGATTCAGGTGATACGCAGTATTTT.

Only a few counts were recorded for this clonotype. The CDR3 DNA sequence: TGTGCCAGCAGTTCTGAAAACTGGCTCGGGACCGACGAGCAGTACTTC. The encoded protein is CASSSENWLGTDEQYF. The V and J genes are TRBV11-2 and TRBJ2-7; D tentatively reads TRBD1 or TRBD2 (5 bases each). V was trimmed by 6 bases and J by 5 bases, leaving 23 bases between them. The CDR3 sequence is 16 residues long. CDR1 and CDR2 from the germline V gene are SGHAT and FQNNGV.

V and J are TRBV7-8 and TRBJ2-5; 7 bases match TRBD1. J was trimmed by 5 bases and V by 0 bases; bases with no gene match: 6. The germline CDR1 and CDR2 sequences are SGHVS and FQNEAQ. The length of the CDR3 is 15 residues. In nucleotides, the CDR3 is TGTGCCAGCAGCTTAGCGGAGACAGGGACGGAGACCCAGTACTTC. This codes for CASSLAETGTETQYF.

The chain uses TRBV21-1 and TRBJ1-1. TRBV21-1 is described as a pseudogene. The CDR3 runs 17 residues. DNA of the CDR3: TGTGCCACCGTTTTAGACGGTGGGGTGGTGATGAACACTGAAGCTTTCTTT. Translated: CATVLDGGVVMNTEAFF.

The V and J genes are TRBV3-1 and TRBJ2-2; 12 bases are a match to TRBD2. CDR1 is LGHDT, CDR2 YNNKEL, per germline (reference sequence). After removal of 5 bases from V and 8 bases from J, the junction contained 6 bases not matched to a gene. The CDR3 totals 15 residues. This CDR3 is CASSSRLAGVGELFF. The CDR3 coding sequence is TGTGCCAGCAGCTCTCGACTAGCGGGAGTGGGGGAGCTGTTTTTT.

The chain uses TRBV7-2 and TRBJ2-7; D perhaps matches TRBD2 (6 bases). Germline loops: CDR1 SGHTA, CDR2 FQGNSA. Trimming pared 0 bases from V and 0 bases from J, leaving 9 bases between. There are 15 residues in the CDR3. CDR3 coding DNA: TGTGCCAGCAGCTTAGCACGCGGGGTCTCCTACGAGCAGTACTTC. It yields the protein CASSLARGVSYEQYF.

As to this clonotype: The junction shows a germline mismatch at one end, possibly a read error. The V gene is TRBV12-3 or TRBV12-4, the J gene TRBJ1-2; no firm D call. This CDR3 comprises 13 residues. CDR3 residues: CASRLSVNYGYTF. Here the CDR3 DNA reads TGTGCCAGCCGTTTATCCGTAAACTATGGCTACACCTTC.

This clonotype was seen many times. The J gene is TRBJ2-5, the V gene TRBV10-3; D is undetermined. The CDR3 is 15 amino acids. Germline V gives CDR1 ENHRY, CDR2 SYGVKD. Trimming shortened V by 4 bases and J by 4 bases, and 16 bases separated the two germline ends. The CDR3 loop reads CAISGRDHVRETQYF. The CDR3 DNA follows: TGTGCCATCAGTGGAAGGGATCATGTTCGAGAGACCCAGTACTTC.

A few counts support this clonotype. The chain is built from TRBV20-1 and TRBJ2-3; 9 bases match TRBD1. Unmatched junction bases numbered 11, after V lost 5 bases and J lost 2 bases. The CDR3 sequence is 16 residues long. Germline CDR1 reads DFQATT; CDR2 reads SNEGSKA (reference sequence). CDR3 residues: CSAANPGQGTTDTQYF. The CDR3 DNA is TGCAGTGCTGCTAATCCGGGACAGGGAACCACAGATACGCAGTATTTT.

The sample holds many counts of this clonotype. The J gene is TRBJ1-4, the V gene TRBV12-3 or TRBV12-4; weak D call: TRBD1 (5 bases). V dropped 2 bases and J dropped 1 base, with 8 bases sitting between them. This CDR3 contains 15 residues. CDR3 in amino acids: CASSLQGLTNEKLFF. The CDR3 DNA reads TGTGCCAGCAGTTTACAGGGTTTAACTAATGAAAAACTGTTTTTT.

This clonotype has a count of ten or more. The V gene is TRBV20-1, the J gene TRBJ2-3, with 9 bases aligning to TRBD2. The CDR3 loop spans 13 amino acids. The V segment lost 2 bases and the J segment 3 bases; nucleotides outside the gene matches: 0. Germline CDR1 and CDR2: DFQATT and SNEGSKA (reference sequence). In nucleotides, the CDR3 is TGCAGTGCTAGACTAGCGGGAACAGATACGCAGTATTTT. Translated, it gives CSARLAGTDTQYF.